Listed here are 9 T cell receptor beta chains from one sample, sequenced in a study of CD8+CD57+ T cells in acquired aplastic anemia. TCR beta VDJ and CDR3 were profiled, and genomic DNA was the template. TCRdb re-called the reads through MiXCR, storing one row per CDR3 protein. The data hold about 190,000 distinct CDR3 sequences, with less than 70% observed a single time. Sequenced material: sorted CD4+, CD8+, or CD8+CD57+ T cells (not recorded which) from PBMCs. The receptors derive from a human donor in good health, serving as a control.

This clonotype was seen ten or more times. The genes are TRBV9 and TRBJ2-1, with D unresolved. The CDR3 covers 13 residues. Trimming removed 0 bases from V and 5 bases from J, with 6 bases in between. The germline V gene has CDR1 SGDLS and CDR2 YYNGEE. CDR3 bases: TGTGCCAGCAGCGTAGCTCGGGACAATGAGCAGTTCTTC. Its translation is CASSVARDNEQFF.

This clonotype was observed once. V gene TRBV24-1 combines with J gene TRBJ2-3; 8 bases fit TRBD1. J gave up 0 bases and V 5 bases, and 9 bases lay outside the gene matches. Germline V gene data show CDR1 as KGHDR and CDR2 as SFDVKD. The length of the CDR3 is 17 residues. The CDR3, as DNA: TGTGCCACCAGTGCCCATCGGACAGGGTCTAGCACAGATACGCAGTATTTT. Translation gives CATSAHRTGSSTDTQYF.

This clonotype was recorded many times. This sequence joins TRBV5-1 and TRBJ1-5; weak D call: TRBD1 (6 bases). Germline CDR1 reads SGHRS; CDR2 reads YFSETQ. This CDR3 has 13 amino acids. V was clipped by 4 bases and J by 6 bases, with 11 bases between them. The CDR3 here is CASSTSQGQPQHF. CDR3 DNA sequence: TGCGCCAGCAGCACCTCACAGGGTCAGCCCCAGCATTTT.

In its sample, this clonotype was seen many times. The chain joins TRBV5-1 to TRBJ1-1, with TRBD1 identical over 7 bases. The ends lost 0 bases at V and 3 bases at J; junction bases unmatched: 2. The CDR3 is made up of 14 amino acids. In germline, CDR1 is SGHRS, CDR2 YFSETQ. CDR3 DNA: TGCGCCAGCAGCTTGGTCGGACAGGACACTGAAGCTTTCTTT. Encoded protein: CASSLVGQDTEAFF. The whole variable domain, filled in from reference TRBV5-1 and TRBJ1-1, reads KAGVTQTPRYLIKTRGQQVTLSCSPISGHRSVSWYQQTPGQGLQFLFEYFSETQRNKGNFPGRFSGRQFSNSRSEMNVSTLELGDSALYLCASSLVGQDTEAFFGQGTRLTVV.

By proportion, this clonotype is medium-sized. The CDR3 spells CATSRSLRTGGYQPQHF. CDR3 sequence (DNA): TGTGCCACCAGCAGATCATTACGAACAGGGGGCTATCAGCCCCAGCATTTT. The genes are TRBV15 and TRBJ1-5; 9 bases fit TRBD1. The CDR3 extends over 17 amino acids. CDR1 and CDR2 (germline): LNHNV, YYDKDF (reference sequence). V lost 2 bases, J lost 5 bases, and 10 bases stayed unmatched.

For this clonotype: Compared with germline, one end of the junction differs, possibly owing to a read error. This chain joins TRBV10-3 and TRBJ1-6; D gene unclear. Germline V gives CDR1 ENHRY, CDR2 SYGVKD. There are 15 residues in the CDR3. CDR3: CASSYSRRTSGTLHF. As DNA, the CDR3 is TGTGCCAGCAGTTACTCGAGGAGGACTAGCGGGACCCTCCACTTT.

This clonotype was seen repeatedly, ten times or more. The chain carries TRBV5-1 and TRBJ2-7; D is uncertain. The CDR3 extends over 13 amino acids. With 1 base removed from V and 3 bases from J, the gap between germline ends came to 8 bases. Germline V gene lookup returns CDR1 SGHRS and CDR2 YFSETQ. CDR3 amino acids: CASSLSLSYEQYF. DNA for the CDR3: TGCGCCAGCAGCTTGTCACTCAGCTACGAGCAGTACTTC.

This clonotype was recorded at least ten times. This chain connects TRBV7-3 to TRBJ2-3; D is undetermined. CDR1 is SGHTA and CDR2 is FQGTGA in the germline V gene. Trimming removed 5 bases from V and 3 bases from J, with 18 bases in between. CDR3 size: 16 residues. Here the CDR3 DNA reads TGTGCCAGCAGCCCAGCGACCGGGCCCATGACAGATACGCAGTATTTT. Amino acid sequence: CASSPATGPMTDTQYF.

This rearrangement joins TRBV10-3 to TRBJ2-5; tentatively, D is TRBD2 (7 bases). Germline assignment: CDR1 ENHRY and CDR2 SYGVKD. The CDR3 has 15 residues. V was clipped by 2 bases and J by 10 bases, with 20 bases between them. DNA for the CDR3: TGTGCCATCAGTGAGAGTGGCGGGGGCAGAGGTGACCAGTACTTC. It translates to CAISESGGGRGDQYF.